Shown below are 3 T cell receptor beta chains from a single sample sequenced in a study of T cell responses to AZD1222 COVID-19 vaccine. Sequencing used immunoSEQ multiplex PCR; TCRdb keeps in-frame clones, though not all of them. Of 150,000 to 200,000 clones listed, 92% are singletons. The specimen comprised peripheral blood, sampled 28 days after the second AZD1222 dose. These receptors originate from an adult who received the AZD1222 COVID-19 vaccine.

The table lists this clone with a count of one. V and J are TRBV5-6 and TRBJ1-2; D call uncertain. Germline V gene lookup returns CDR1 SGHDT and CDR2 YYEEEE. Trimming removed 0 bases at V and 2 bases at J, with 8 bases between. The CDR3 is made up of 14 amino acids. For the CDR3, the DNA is TGTGCCAGCAGCTTGGCCGCACAGAACTATGGCTACACCTTC. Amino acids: CASSLAAQNYGYTF.

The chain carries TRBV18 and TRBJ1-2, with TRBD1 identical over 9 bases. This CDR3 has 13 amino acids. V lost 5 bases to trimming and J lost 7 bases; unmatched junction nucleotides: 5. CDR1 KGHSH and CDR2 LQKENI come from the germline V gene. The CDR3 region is CASSVQGAVGYTF. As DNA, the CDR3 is TGTGCCAGCTCAGTACAGGGGGCAGTTGGCTACACCTTC. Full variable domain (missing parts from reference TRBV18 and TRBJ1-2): NAGVMQNPRHLVRRRGQEARLRCSPMKGHSHVYWYRQLPEEGLKFMVYLQKENIIDESGMPKERFSAEFPKEGPSILRIQQVVRGDSAAYFCASSVQGAVGYTFGSGTRLTVV.

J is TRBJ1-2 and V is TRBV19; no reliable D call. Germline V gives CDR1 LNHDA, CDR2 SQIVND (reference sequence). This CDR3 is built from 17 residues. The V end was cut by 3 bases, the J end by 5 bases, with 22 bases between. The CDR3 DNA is TGTGCCAGTAGTATTAGTCATACTGATCTCGGATGGTATGGCTACACCTTC. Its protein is CASSISHTDLGWYGYTF.